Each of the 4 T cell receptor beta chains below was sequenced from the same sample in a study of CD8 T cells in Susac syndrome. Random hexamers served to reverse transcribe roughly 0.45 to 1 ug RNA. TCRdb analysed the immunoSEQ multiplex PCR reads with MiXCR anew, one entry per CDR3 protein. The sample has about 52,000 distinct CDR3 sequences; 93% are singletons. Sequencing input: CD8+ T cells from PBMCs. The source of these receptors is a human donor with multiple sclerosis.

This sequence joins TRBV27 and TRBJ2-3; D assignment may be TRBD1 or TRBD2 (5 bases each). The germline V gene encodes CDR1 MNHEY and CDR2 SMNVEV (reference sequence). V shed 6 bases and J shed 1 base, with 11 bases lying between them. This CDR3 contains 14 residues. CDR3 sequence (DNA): TGTGCCAGCAGCCTTGGGACGGGCACAGATACGCAGTATTTT. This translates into CASSLGTGTDTQYF.

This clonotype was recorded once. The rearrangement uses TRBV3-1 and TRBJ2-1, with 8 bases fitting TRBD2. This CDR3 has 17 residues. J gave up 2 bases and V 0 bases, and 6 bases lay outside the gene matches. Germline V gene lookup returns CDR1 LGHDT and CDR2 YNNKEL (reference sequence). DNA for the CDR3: TGTGCCAGCAGCCAAGATTACCAGCGGGGGCCCTACAATGAGCAGTTCTTC. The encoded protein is CASSQDYQRGPYNEQFF.

The CDR3 bases are TGTGCCAGCAGTTTTGCCAGGACCAGCACAGATACGCAGTATTTT. Its translation is CASSFARTSTDTQYF. The V call is TRBV28, the J call TRBJ2-3; no definite D call. The CDR3 totals 15 residues. CDR1 is MDHEN and CDR2 is SYDVKM in the germline V gene. V dropped 3 bases and J dropped 0 bases, with 10 bases sitting between them.

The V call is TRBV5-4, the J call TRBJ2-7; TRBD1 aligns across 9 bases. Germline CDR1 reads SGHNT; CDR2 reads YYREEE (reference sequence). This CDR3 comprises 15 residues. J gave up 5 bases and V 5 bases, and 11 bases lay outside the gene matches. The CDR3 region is CASSLTGGLIDEQYF. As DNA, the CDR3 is TGTGCCAGCAGTTTGACAGGGGGACTAATCGACGAGCAGTACTTC.